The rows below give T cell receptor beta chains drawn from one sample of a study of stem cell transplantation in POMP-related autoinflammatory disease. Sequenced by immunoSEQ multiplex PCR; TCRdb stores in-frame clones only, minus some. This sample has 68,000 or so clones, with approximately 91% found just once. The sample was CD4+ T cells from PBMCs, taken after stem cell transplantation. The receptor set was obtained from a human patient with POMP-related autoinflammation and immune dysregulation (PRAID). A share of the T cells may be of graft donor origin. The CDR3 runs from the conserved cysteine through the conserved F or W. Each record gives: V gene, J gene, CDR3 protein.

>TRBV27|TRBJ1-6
CASSRPGQGVLPLHF
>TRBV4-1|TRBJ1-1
CASSQGKVRANTEAFF
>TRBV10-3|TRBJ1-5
CAISDRWETQPQHF
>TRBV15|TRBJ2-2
CATSLDPSPTNTGELFF
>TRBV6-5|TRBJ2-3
CASSRQYADTDTQYF
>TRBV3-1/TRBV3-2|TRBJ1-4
CASSQEVPGGAFATNEKLFF
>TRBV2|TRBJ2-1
CASRSASSYNEQFF
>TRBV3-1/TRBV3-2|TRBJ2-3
CASSLGGTTAQYF
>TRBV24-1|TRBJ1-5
CATSVLPKSWKRPQHF
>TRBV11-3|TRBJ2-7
CASSLDRFSEQYF
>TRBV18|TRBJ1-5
CASSGTGGQPQHF
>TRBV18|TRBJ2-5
CASSPGVRQETQYF
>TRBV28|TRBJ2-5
CASSLSGSETQYF
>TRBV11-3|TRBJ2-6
CASSFSSGANVLTF
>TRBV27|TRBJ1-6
CASTRGPDNSPLHF
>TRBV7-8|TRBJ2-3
CASSRGLGTDTQYF
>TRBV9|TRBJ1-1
CASSVELTGQQNTEAFF
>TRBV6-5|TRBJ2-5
CASNPIGQAQETQYF
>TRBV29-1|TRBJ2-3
CSIDPGTGEDTQYF
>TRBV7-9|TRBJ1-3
CASSLVDRRYSGNTIYF
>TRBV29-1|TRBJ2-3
CSVVGSKGTDTQYF
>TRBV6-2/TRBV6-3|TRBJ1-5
CASSYGDLSRGQPQHF
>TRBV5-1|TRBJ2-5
CASSLAGSQETQYF
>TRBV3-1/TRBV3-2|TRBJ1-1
CASSQAGTNTEAFF
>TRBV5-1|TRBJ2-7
CASSLEGEQYF
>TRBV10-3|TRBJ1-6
CATYRGDQNSPLHF
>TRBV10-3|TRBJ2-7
CAISVGTSYYEQYF
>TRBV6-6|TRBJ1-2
CASSYSWNGYTF